This TCR beta chain was recorded in a study of T cell repertoires in cytomegalovirus infection. Study overall: Recently identified HLA-C-restricted CMV epitopes were among the peptides used. The public TCR beta signatures pointed to both CMV infection and matching HLA type.

With regard to this clonotype: Antigen unknown.

Study-level points and caveats: HLA-C-restricted CMV-specific TCR beta clonotypes were dominant in the ex vivo response.

TCRdb re-called the reads with MiXCR, one entry per CDR3 protein. The profile shows some 590,000 distinct CDR3 sequences, over 35% of them singletons. This specimen consisted of cultured PBMCs, obtained from culture after CMV antigen stimulation. The TCR comes from a human donor in good health (CMV status not recorded). Some clones in this sample may be carry-over from other donors' samples.

Here the CDR3 DNA reads TGTGCCAGCCAGACCGACGCTGCGAACACCGGGGAGCTGTTTTTT. It specifies CASQTDAANTGELFF. The rearrangement joins TRBV2 to TRBJ2-2; D not resolved. Trimming took 8 bases from V and 0 from J, leaving 13 bases between them. The CDR3 has 15 amino acids. Germline V gene lookup returns CDR1 SNHLY and CDR2 FYNNEI.